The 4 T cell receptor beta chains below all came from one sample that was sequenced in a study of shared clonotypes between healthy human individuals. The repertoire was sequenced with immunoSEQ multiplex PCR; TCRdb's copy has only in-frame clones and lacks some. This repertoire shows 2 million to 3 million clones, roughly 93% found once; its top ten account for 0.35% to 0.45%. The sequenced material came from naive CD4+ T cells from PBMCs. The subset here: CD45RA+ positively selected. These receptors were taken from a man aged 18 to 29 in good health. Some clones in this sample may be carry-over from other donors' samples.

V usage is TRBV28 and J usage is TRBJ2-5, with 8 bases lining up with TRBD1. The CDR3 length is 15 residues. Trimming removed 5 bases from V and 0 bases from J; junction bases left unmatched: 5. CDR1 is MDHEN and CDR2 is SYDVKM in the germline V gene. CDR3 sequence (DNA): TGTGCCAGCAGTCCCGGGACAGGTTACCAAGAGACCCAGTACTTC. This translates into CASSPGTGYQETQYF.

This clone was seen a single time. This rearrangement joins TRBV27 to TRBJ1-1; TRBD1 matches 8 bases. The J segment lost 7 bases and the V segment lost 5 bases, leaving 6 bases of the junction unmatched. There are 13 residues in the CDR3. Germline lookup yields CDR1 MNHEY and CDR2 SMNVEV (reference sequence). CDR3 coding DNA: TGTGCCAGCAGTCTCTCAGGGGGCAGTGAAGCTTTCTTT. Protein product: CASSLSGGSEAFF.

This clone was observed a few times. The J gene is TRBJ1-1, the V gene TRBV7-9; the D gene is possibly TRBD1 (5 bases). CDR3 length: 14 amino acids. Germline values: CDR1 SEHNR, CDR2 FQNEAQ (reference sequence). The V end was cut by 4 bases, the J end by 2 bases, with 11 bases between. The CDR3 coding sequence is TGTGCCAGCAGCTCCCAGACAGCTAACACTGAAGCTTTCTTT. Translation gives CASSSQTANTEAFF.

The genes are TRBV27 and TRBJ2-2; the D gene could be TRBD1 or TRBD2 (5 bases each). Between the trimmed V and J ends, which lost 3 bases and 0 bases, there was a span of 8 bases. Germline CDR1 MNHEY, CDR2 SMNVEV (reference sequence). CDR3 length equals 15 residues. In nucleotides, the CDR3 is TGTGCCAGCAGTTTGGGGGTATCGAACACCGGGGAGCTGTTTTTT. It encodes CASSLGVSNTGELFF.